The rows below give T cell receptor beta chains drawn from one sample of a study of regulatory T cells in long-lasting Graves disease. TCRdb ran MiXCR on the multiplex PCR reads and lists one entry per CDR3 protein. Here the sample spans fewer than 450,000 distinct CDR3 sequences, around 24% being singletons. Sequenced here: peripheral blood mononuclear cells (PBMCs), sampled when the disease was refractory, from a patient treated with antithyroid drugs. The receptors were gathered from a female donor with Graves disease. The CDR3 runs from the conserved cysteine through the conserved F or W. Each record gives: clone size, V gene, D gene, J gene, CDR3 protein, CDR3 DNA. A D gene is named only where the DNA matches it firmly. For some rows the clone size is stated as once, few or many, or as a class when expanded; others skip it.

few	TRBV25-1	TRBD1	TRBJ2-7	CASSVAGTGGGYEQYF	TGTGCCAGCAGTGTCGCCGGGACAGGGGGCGGGTACGAGCAGTACTTC
few	TRBV20-1	-	TRBJ2-5	CSARDVRGIEETQYF	TGCAGTGCTAGAGACGTTCGCGGGATTGAAGAGACCCAGTACTTC
many	TRBV28	-	TRBJ1-1	CASSSEAEAFF	TGTGCCAGCAGTTCTGAGGCTGAAGCTTTCTTT
-	TRBV12-3/TRBV12-4	TRBD2	TRBJ2-2	CASTRLAGVQHTGELFF	TGTGCCAGCACCCGACTGGCGGGAGTCCAGCACACCGGGGAGCTGTTTTTT
many	TRBV2	-	TRBJ1-1	CASRPRGLTNTEAFF	TGTGCCAGCCGTCCCCGCGGACTTACGAACACTGAAGCTTTCTTT
-	TRBV7-9	TRBD1	TRBJ2-7	CASATGTGYEQYF	TGTGCCAGCGCCACCGGGACAGGGTACGAGCAGTACTTC
many	TRBV24-1	-	TRBJ1-2	CATSDSTGHNYGYTF	TGTGCCACCAGTGATTCTACAGGACACAACTATGGCTACACCTTC
-	TRBV15	TRBD1	TRBJ1-4	CASTLDRINEKLFF	TGTGCCTCCACCCTGGACAGGATTAATGAAAAACTGTTTTTT
-	TRBV3-1	-	TRBJ2-6	CASSRRGGAGANVLTF	TGTGCCAGCAGCAGAAGGGGCGGCGCCGGGGCCAACGTCCTGACTTTC
few	TRBV19	-	TRBJ2-6	CASSTGTTSGANVLTF	TGTGCCAGTAGTACCGGGACAACCTCTGGGGCCAACGTCCTGACTTTC
few	TRBV13	TRBD1	TRBJ1-2	CASSFARDRVIGYTF	TGTGCCAGCAGCTTCGCCCGGGACAGGGTCATCGGCTACACCTTC
-	TRBV29-1	-	TRBJ2-5	CSVGLAGETQYF	TGCAGCGTTGGGCTAGCTGGGGAGACCCAGTACTTC
-	TRBV5-1	-	TRBJ2-2	CASSVSRGKDGELFF	TGCGCCAGCAGCGTAAGCAGGGGAAAGGACGGGGAGCTGTTTTTT
many	TRBV12-3/TRBV12-4	-	TRBJ1-1	CASSWAGGNTEAFF	TGTGCCAGCAGTTGGGCGGGGGGGAACACTGAAGCTTTCTTT
-	TRBV25-1	TRBD2	TRBJ2-1	CASSEYWYGGSRYHEQFF	TGTGCCAGCAGTGAATATTGGTATGGCGGGAGTAGGTACCATGAGCAGTTCTTC
-	TRBV6-9	-	TRBJ1-5	CASSYSWTLDQPQHF	TGTGCCAGCAGTTACTCTTGGACCCTTGATCAGCCCCAGCATTTT
-	TRBV6-6	-	TRBJ2-7	CASSYSIADYPYEQYF	TGTGCCAGCAGTTACTCGATTGCGGACTACCCCTACGAGCAGTACTTC
-	TRBV12-3/TRBV12-4	TRBD1	TRBJ1-5	CANSTGTGGRQPQHF	TGTGCCAACAGCACGGGGACAGGGGGACGTCAGCCCCAGCATTTT
many	TRBV28	-	TRBJ1-1	CASSTPGNTEAFF	TGTGCCAGCAGTACTCCGGGGAACACTGAAGCTTTCTTT
many	TRBV7-8	-	TRBJ2-5	CASSLKRSDPMTQYF	TGTGCCAGCAGCCTCAAAAGGAGCGACCCCATGACCCAGTACTTC
many	TRBV7-2	TRBD2	TRBJ2-5	CASSFSGGRVETQYF	TGTGCCAGCAGCTTTTCTGGCGGGAGAGTGGAGACCCAGTACTTC
-	TRBV30	-	TRBJ2-7	CAWTTGGEQYF	TGTGCCTGGACCACCGGGGGCGAGCAGTACTTC
-	TRBV4-2	-	TRBJ1-5	CASSQGLGANSNQPQHF	TGTGCCAGCAGCCAGGGATTGGGGGCAAATAGCAATCAGCCCCAGCATTTT
many	TRBV28	TRBD2	TRBJ2-2	CASSYPPSGLAGPGELFF	TGTGCCAGCAGCTACCCCCCATCGGGACTAGCGGGACCCGGGGAGCTGTTTTTT
many	TRBV2	TRBD2	TRBJ2-3	CASSISGTRTDTQYF	TGTGCCAGCAGTATTAGCGGGACTCGCACAGATACGCAGTATTTT
-	TRBV3-1	-	TRBJ1-2	CASSDGPFGGYTF	TGTGCCAGCTCGGACGGGCCCTTCGGAGGCTACACCTTC
-	TRBV19	TRBD2	TRBJ2-7	CASRAGSGIWREQYF	TGTGCCAGTAGGGCCGGTAGCGGGATATGGCGCGAGCAGTACTTC
-	TRBV6-4	TRBD2	TRBJ2-5	CASARLAGPQETQYF	TGTGCCAGCGCCAGACTAGCGGGACCTCAAGAGACCCAGTACTTC
-	TRBV28	-	TRBJ1-5	CAGKGQGNQPQHF	TGTGCCGGAAAGGGACAAGGCAATCAGCCCCAGCATTTT
-	TRBV13	-	TRBJ1-4	CASSLTARNEKLFF	TGTGCCAGCAGCTTGACAGCGAGAAATGAAAAACTGTTTTTT
-	TRBV6-2/TRBV6-3	-	TRBJ2-2	CASSDSGGFGGELFF	TGTGCCAGCAGTGACTCCGGGGGTTTCGGCGGGGAGCTGTTTTTT
-	TRBV6-1	-	TRBJ2-4	CASLGTADKNIQYF	TGTGCCAGCCTTGGGACGGCGGACAAAAACATTCAGTACTTC
few	TRBV19	TRBD2	TRBJ2-7	CASSSVTSGTREQYF	TGTGCCAGTAGCAGTGTGACTAGCGGGACGAGGGAGCAGTACTTC
few	TRBV29-1	-	TRBJ1-1	CSVGFRGRGVNTEAFF	TGCAGCGTTGGGTTTCGGGGGCGGGGGGTGAACACTGAAGCTTTCTTT
many	TRBV15	TRBD2	TRBJ2-5	CATSRVSGRAHETQYF	TGTGCCACCAGCAGAGTGAGCGGGAGGGCCCACGAGACCCAGTACTTC
few	TRBV7-9	TRBD2	TRBJ2-7	CAVRGGPSYEQYF	TGTGCCGTCCGGGGAGGGCCTAGCTACGAGCAGTACTTC
-	TRBV7-2	-	TRBJ1-1	CASSLVGAFF	TGTGCCAGCAGCTTAGTAGGGGCTTTCTTT
-	TRBV20-1	TRBD2	TRBJ2-3	CSARDVGIAGRTDTQYF	TGCAGTGCTAGAGACGTAGGGATAGCGGGGCGCACAGATACGCAGTATTTT
few	TRBV12-3/TRBV12-4	-	TRBJ1-5	CASSGLRGANQPQHF	TGTGCCAGCAGTGGATTGAGAGGGGCGAATCAGCCCCAGCATTTT
many	TRBV6-2/TRBV6-3	-	TRBJ2-7	CASSYSGRQGLYPSYEQYF	TGTGCCAGCAGTTACTCCGGACGGCAGGGGCTATACCCTTCCTACGAGCAGTACTTC